This T cell receptor (beta chain) was sequenced in a study of T cells in Graves' hyperthyroidism and ophthalmopathy. Study information: Before treatment of any kind, peripheral blood was taken at initial diagnosis.

The V and J ends lost 3 bases and 8 bases, in that order; junction bases with no gene match: 12. The CDR3 extends over 16 amino acids. Germline loops: CDR1 MGHRA, CDR2 YSYEKL. Patients were excluded for uncontrolled infection, other autoimmune disease, pregnancy or lactation. A few counts support this clonotype. TCR beta CDR3 sequences were amplified from RNA transcripts. The HTBI primer set drove a first-round RT-PCR of the TCR CDR3. TCRdb fed the multiplex PCR reads into MiXCR, producing one record per CDR3 protein. Of about 770,000 distinct CDR3 sequences listed, 18% are singletons. Sequenced: blood. This clonotype originated in a woman in her forties or fifties with Graves' hyperthyroidism that later progressed to Graves' ophthalmopathy. The chain combines TRBV4-1 with TRBJ2-1; 8 nucleotides match TRBD2. CDR3 DNA: TGCGCCAGCAGCCATCCCGGGACTAGAGGGTCCCATGAGCAGTTCTTC. Translating it yields CASSHPGTRGSHEQFF.